These 28 T cell receptor beta chains originate from one sample sequenced in a study of cytomegalovirus exposure and HLA in healthy donors. With 60 Vbeta and 13 Jbeta primers, the PCR was carried out. The table came from immunoSEQ multiplex PCR; TCRdb's copy has only in-frame clones and leaves some out. The sample contains around 150,000 clones, approximately 79% of which appear only once. Sequencing was performed on PBMCs. The source of these receptors is a man in his forties or fifties in good health and CMV-seropositive.

V is TRBV29-1 and J is TRBJ1-4; D perhaps matches TRBD1 (6 bases). The V end lost 6 bases, the J end lost 7 bases, and 18 bases lay between the germline ends. The CDR3 has 14 residues. Germline lookup yields CDR1 SQVTM and CDR2 ANQGSEA. CDR3 in DNA: TGCAGCGTCGCCGAAGGGGGAAAGATTGAAAAACTGTTTTTT. It translates to CSVAEGGKIEKLFF.

The CDR3 reads CASSGTGTGGNEQFF. CDR3 DNA sequence: TGCGCCAGCAGCGGGACCGGGACAGGGGGGAATGAGCAGTTCTTC. The chain recombines TRBV5-1 with TRBJ2-1, with 11 bases fitting TRBD1. J lost 7 bases, V lost 4 bases, and 7 bases had no gene match. Germline V gives CDR1 SGHRS, CDR2 YFSETQ. This CDR3 is built from 15 residues.

V gene TRBV5-1 combines with J gene TRBJ1-6; 9 bases fit TRBD1. CDR1 is SGHRS, CDR2 YFSETQ, per germline. This CDR3 contains 15 residues. The V segment lost 4 bases and the J segment 8 bases; nucleotides outside the gene matches: 7. Written as DNA, the CDR3 is TGCGCCAGCAGCCCCCGGACAGGGGTGGATTCACCCCTCCACTTT. Translation gives CASSPRTGVDSPLHF.

V and J are TRBV19 and TRBJ1-6, with 10 bases lining up with TRBD1. Per germline, CDR1 LNHDA and CDR2 SQIVND (reference sequence). CDR3 size: 18 residues. With 3 bases clipped from V and 10 bases from J, the junction kept 15 bases outside the gene matches. The CDR3 coding sequence is TGTGCCAGTAGTATGTGGGGACAGGGGCCCCTTGCGGTCTCACCCCTCCACTTT. The encoded protein is CASSMWGQGPLAVSPLHF.

The chain uses TRBV19 and TRBJ2-7; 8 bases are a match to TRBD1. With V trimmed by 4 bases and J by 2 bases, 4 bases remained unmatched. Germline CDR1 reads LNHDA; CDR2 reads SQIVND (reference sequence). The CDR3 is made up of 14 amino acids. Here the CDR3 reads CASSSRDRTYEQYF. CDR3 nucleotides: TGTGCCAGTAGTAGCCGGGACAGGACCTACGAGCAGTACTTC.

The J gene is TRBJ2-7, the V gene TRBV4-3; the D is unclear. CDR3 size: 14 residues. Trimming took 0 bases from V and 4 from J, leaving 10 bases between them. Germline assignment: CDR1 LGHNA and CDR2 YSLEER. Here the CDR3 DNA reads TGCGCCAGCAGCCAAGATCCCCTCTTTTACGAGCAGTACTTC. As protein: CASSQDPLFYEQYF.

This chain links TRBV2 with TRBJ2-5; D is possibly TRBD1 (5 bases). The CDR3 has 15 amino acids. Germline V gene sequence: CDR1 SNHLY, CDR2 FYNNEI. Trimming pared 4 bases from V and 5 bases from J, leaving 17 bases between. This CDR3 is CASSVKVGAAETQYF. The CDR3 nucleotides read TGTGCCAGCAGTGTCAAGGTTGGGGCGGCGGAGACCCAGTACTTC.

This clone came up once. The gene calls are TRBV6-5 and TRBJ1-6; TRBD1 agrees at 9 bases. The J segment lost 9 bases and the V segment lost 6 bases, leaving 9 bases of the junction unmatched. The germline gives CDR1 MNHEY, CDR2 SVGAGI. The CDR3 is 15 residues long. CDR3 DNA: TGTGCCAGCAGCCAGAATCGGGACAGGGCTTCACCCCTCCACTTT. This encodes CASSQNRDRASPLHF.

This clone has only a few counts. V and J are TRBV28 and TRBJ2-6; 7 nucleotides line up with TRBD2. The length of the CDR3 is 15 residues. Trimming cost V 5 bases and J 1 base; bases outside gene matches: 2. The germline gives CDR1 MDHEN, CDR2 SYDVKM. Written as DNA, the CDR3 is TGTGCCAGCAGTCTGGGGGGGTCTGGGGCCAACGTCCTGACTTTC. Translation gives CASSLGGSGANVLTF.

The genes are TRBV7-6 and TRBJ2-3, with D perhaps TRBD1 (6 bases). Trimming stripped 8 bases from V and 6 bases from J, with 21 bases between. This CDR3 has 15 amino acids. Germline CDR1 and CDR2: SGHVS and FNYEAQ. As DNA, the CDR3 is TGTGCCAGCGGGCGCCTTGAGACAGGTTCGGATACGCAGTATTTT. Protein product: CASGRLETGSDTQYF.

The rearrangement uses TRBV7-6 and TRBJ2-5; 7 nucleotides align to TRBD2. The junction had 14 bases not matched to a gene; V was cut back by 5 bases and J by 5 bases. Germline CDR1 reads SGHVS; CDR2 reads FNYEAQ. This CDR3 has 16 residues. The CDR3 nucleotides read TGTGCCAGCAGCCTGCAGACGACTAGCTCACAGGAGACCCAGTACTTC. Translation gives CASSLQTTSSQETQYF.

This chain joins TRBV2 and TRBJ2-1; unclear D gene. Trimming took off 8 bases at V and 0 bases at J, with 8 bases between the two ends. The CDR3 is made up of 13 amino acids. Per the germline V gene, CDR1 is SNHLY and CDR2 is FYNNEI. The CDR3 region is CASHAASYNEQFF. The CDR3 DNA reads TGTGCCAGCCACGCGGCCTCCTACAATGAGCAGTTCTTC. Together with reference TRBV2 and TRBJ2-1, the CDR3 gives the full variable domain: EPEVTQTPSHQVTQMGQEVILRCVPISNHLYFYWYRQILGQKVEFLVSFYNNEISEKSEIFDDQFSVERPDGSNFTLKIRSTKLEDSAMYFCASHAASYNEQFFGPGTRLTVL.

This chain uses TRBV14 with TRBJ2-7, with D unresolved. The CDR3 spans 12 residues. The V and J ends lost 3 bases and 7 bases respectively, with 10 bases between them. Germline V gene lookup returns CDR1 SGHDN and CDR2 FVKESK. CDR3 amino acids: CASSQSRTEQYF. The DNA of the CDR3 is TGTGCCAGCAGCCAGAGTCGTACGGAGCAGTACTTC. The full variable domain, completed using reference TRBV14 and TRBJ2-7, is EAGVTQFPSHSVIEKGQTVTLRCDPISGHDNLYWYRRVMGKEIKFLLHFVKESKQDESGMPNNRFLAERTGGTYSTLKVQPAELEDSGVYFCASSQSRTEQYFGPGTRLTVT.

The J gene is TRBJ2-1, the V gene TRBV6-5, with D perhaps matching TRBD1 (6 bases). Germline V CDR1 and CDR2: MNHEY, SVGAGI. The CDR3 is made up of 14 amino acids. V lost 0 bases and J 10 bases, leaving 13 bases between the germline ends. For the CDR3, the DNA is TGTGCCAGCAGTTACTCAAGCGGACAGCTCGAGCAGTTCTTC. Translation: CASSYSSGQLEQFF.

The V call is TRBV6-6, the J call TRBJ2-3; D remains ambiguous. The V end lost 6 bases, the J end lost 2 bases, and 15 bases lay between the germline ends. Germline assignment: CDR1 MNHNY and CDR2 SVGAGI (reference sequence). CDR3 length: 15 residues. As DNA, the CDR3 is TGTGCCAGCAGGCTACGACAAGCTTTCACAGATACGCAGTATTTT. Amino acids: CASRLRQAFTDTQYF.

The chain links TRBV5-4 to TRBJ1-1, with TRBD1 matching over 11 bases. The CDR3 consists of 17 residues. Losses at the gene ends were 3 bases for V and 4 bases for J; bases not matched to a gene: 11. Germline V gene data show CDR1 as SGHNT and CDR2 as YYREEE (reference sequence). This CDR3 reads CASSSWTGGARGTEAFF. CDR3 nucleotide sequence: TGTGCCAGCAGCTCATGGACAGGGGGCGCGAGGGGCACTGAAGCTTTCTTT.

V and J are TRBV9 and TRBJ1-4; perhaps TRBD1 as D (5 bases). Trimming left V 2 bases short and J 4 bases short, with 12 bases between. The CDR3 has 15 residues. The germline gives CDR1 SGDLS, CDR2 YYNGEE. The CDR3 DNA sequence: TGTGCCAGCAGCGTGGACCCCGGGGGTAATGAAAAACTGTTTTTT. It encodes CASSVDPGGNEKLFF.

Regarding this clone: The sample contains more than one DNA sequence encoding this CDR3. The V gene is TRBV27, the J gene TRBJ1-1; tentative D call: TRBD1 (6 bases). This CDR3 has 14 residues. V lost 3 bases and J 3 bases, leaving 11 bases between the germline ends. Germline V gene data show CDR1 as MNHEY and CDR2 as SMNVEV (reference sequence). The CDR3 protein is CASSLRGADTEAFF. The CDR3 bases are TGTGCCAGCAGTTTGCGGGGGGCGGACACTGAAGCTTTCTTT.

This chain joins TRBV6-1 and TRBJ2-1; 10 positions agree with TRBD1. The CDR3 totals 14 residues. V gave up 2 bases and J gave up 7 bases; unmatched junction bases: 2. CDR1 is MNHNS and CDR2 is SASEGT in the germline V gene. The CDR3, as DNA: TGTGCCAGCAGTGAATTGGGACAGGGGAATGAGCAGTTCTTC. It encodes CASSELGQGNEQFF.

V is TRBV13 and J is TRBJ2-3, with 11 nucleotides matching TRBD2. The J segment lost 5 bases and the V segment lost 8 bases, leaving 9 bases of the junction unmatched. The CDR3 sequence is 15 residues long. CDR1 is PRHDT and CDR2 is FYEKMQ in the germline V gene (reference sequence). The CDR3 coding sequence is TGTGCCAGCTCAAATAGCGGGGGGGCCGGAGATACGCAGTATTTT. Encoded protein: CASSNSGGAGDTQYF.

This chain uses TRBV5-6 with TRBJ2-7, with D possibly being TRBD1 (6 bases). CDR1 is SGHDT and CDR2 is YYEEEE in the germline V gene. There are 14 residues in the CDR3. Trimming pared 2 bases from V and 3 bases from J, leaving 12 bases between. The CDR3 loop is CASSFQGRGYEQYV. CDR3 sequence (DNA): TGTGCCAGCAGCTTTCAGGGGAGAGGCTACGAGCAGTACGTC.

This clone came up once. The chain couples TRBV7-2 to TRBJ1-2, with 9 bases aligning to TRBD1. Trimming cost V 6 bases and J 3 bases; bases outside gene matches: 8. The CDR3 totals 15 residues. Germline V gene lookup returns CDR1 SGHTA and CDR2 FQGNSA. As DNA, the CDR3 is TGTGCCAGCAGACAGGGGGCAGGCCAACACTATGGCTACACCTTC. Translating it yields CASRQGAGQHYGYTF.

This sequence joins TRBV5-6 and TRBJ1-2; TRBD1 matches at 7 bases. V was clipped by 3 bases and J by 0 bases; unmatched bases: 5. Germline V gives CDR1 SGHDT, CDR2 YYEEEE. There are 15 residues in the CDR3. Written as DNA, the CDR3 is TGTGCCAGCAGCTGGGGACAGCTTACTAACTATGGCTACACCTTC. Its translation: CASSWGQLTNYGYTF.

V gene TRBV6-1 combines with J gene TRBJ2-5, with TRBD2 matching 12 bases. Germline CDR1 and CDR2: MNHNS and SASEGT. This CDR3 has 16 amino acids. The J segment lost 5 bases and the V segment lost 4 bases, leaving 8 bases of the junction unmatched. In nucleotides, the CDR3 is TGTGCCAGCAGTGGGGAGGGACTAGCGGGTGGGGAGACCCAGTACTTC. It specifies CASSGEGLAGGETQYF.

J is TRBJ1-1 and V is TRBV5-5, with TRBD1 identical over 10 bases. The V segment lost 4 bases and the J segment 10 bases; nucleotides outside the gene matches: 13. CDR1 and CDR2 from the germline V gene are SGHKS and YYEKEE (reference sequence). This CDR3 spans 15 amino acids. CDR3 region: CASSLTGTGVMRAFF. Written as DNA, the CDR3 is TGTGCCAGCAGCCTGACCGGGACAGGGGTCATGAGAGCTTTCTTT.

This rearrangement joins TRBV10-3 to TRBJ1-2; 7 nucleotides agree with TRBD1. With 6 bases clipped from V and 4 bases from J, the junction kept 11 bases outside the gene matches. Germline values: CDR1 ENHRY, CDR2 SYGVKD. CDR3 length: 15 residues. The DNA for the CDR3 is TGTGCCATCAGAGAGACGAGGACAGGCGGCTATGGCTACACCTTC. Its protein is CAIRETRTGGYGYTF.

The chain carries TRBV2 and TRBJ2-5; the D is unclear. The DNA end is more similar to TRBJ2-7, so the J call may be wrong. This CDR3 contains 11 residues. CDR1 SNHLY and CDR2 FYNNEI come from the germline V gene. Here the CDR3 DNA reads TGTGCCAGCAGTGCGGTCTACGAGCAGTACTTC. This codes for CASSAVYEQYF.

This clone was observed a handful of times. The chain recombines TRBV27 with TRBJ1-4; a possible D gene is TRBD1 (5 bases). This CDR3 region has 16 residues. Germline assignment: CDR1 MNHEY and CDR2 SMNVEV (reference sequence). Trimming cost V 5 bases and J 5 bases, with 18 bases left between them. The CDR3 region has the DNA TGTGCCAGCAGTCCTAGCTTGGGGGGTGGGAATGAAAAACTGTTTTTT. Its translation is CASSPSLGGGNEKLFF.